One sample yielded the 28 T cell receptor beta chains listed below, sequenced in a study of spatial heterogeneity in lung cancer. TCRdb analysed the 5' RACE reads with MiXCR anew, one entry per CDR3 protein. The table records fewer than 1,500 distinct CDR3 sequences, under 9% of them present only once. Time point defined: sample taken at primary tumor resection. Unsorted tumor, nontumor lung tissue or cryopreserved PBMC supplied the whole RNA. This material consisted of normal lung tissue next to the tumor, taken at surgery. The receptors originated from a female donor with early-stage non-small cell lung cancer.

This clonotype is large within its sample. The genes are TRBV12-3 or TRBV12-4 and TRBJ2-2, with D perhaps matching TRBD1 or TRBD2 (6 bases each). CDR3 length: 13 residues. The V end lost 7 bases, the J end lost 4 bases, and 10 bases lay between the germline ends. The CDR3 bases are TGTGCCAGCACGGGGGCTAGCACCGGGGAGCTGTTTTTT. This codes for CASTGASTGELFF.

This clonotype counts as medium-sized. The V and J genes are TRBV28 and TRBJ2-4, with a possible D match to TRBD1 (5 bases). Trimming removed 6 bases at V and 6 bases at J, with 21 bases between. The germline V gene has CDR1 MDHEN and CDR2 SYDVKM. There are 16 residues in the CDR3. The CDR3 spells CASRGFTSFRGNIQYF. The DNA of the CDR3 is TGTGCCAGCAGGGGGTTTACCTCTTTTAGGGGAAACATTCAGTACTTC. Drawing the rest from reference TRBV28 and TRBJ2-4, the complete variable domain is DVKVTQSSRYLVKRTGEKVFLECVQDMDHENMFWYRQDPGLGLRLIYFSYDVKMKEKGDIPEGYSVSREKKERFSLILESASTNQTSMYLCASRGFTSFRGNIQYFGAGTRLSVL.

This chain uses TRBV6-4 with TRBJ2-1, with D hard to call. Deletions cut 7 bases from V and 6 bases from J, with 22 bases between. Germline V lookup: CDR1 MRHNA, CDR2 SNTAGT. This CDR3 comprises 16 residues. The CDR3 nucleotides read TGTGCCAGCATCGGAGTCGGAACTCCTGGTCGCAATGAGCAGTTCTTC. As protein: CASIGVGTPGRNEQFF.

By share, this clonotype ranks as medium-sized. The genes are TRBV20-1 and TRBJ2-6; 7 positions match TRBD2. Per germline, CDR1 DFQATT and CDR2 SNEGSKA (reference sequence). The CDR3 length is 15 residues. The V segment lost 1 base and the J segment 1 base; nucleotides outside the gene matches: 1. The CDR3 sequence is CSARVGGSGANVLTF. CDR3 DNA: TGCAGTGCTAGAGTGGGAGGGTCTGGGGCCAACGTCCTGACTTTC.

By share, this clonotype counts as medium-sized (0.01 to 0.1%). The chain couples TRBV7-2 to TRBJ1-3, with D maybe TRBD1 (6 bases). V lost 5 bases and J lost 0, with 17 bases in between. The germline gives CDR1 SGHTA, CDR2 FQGNSA. The CDR3 sequence is 17 residues long. In DNA form, the CDR3 reads TGTGCCAGCAGCCGGATACCTGGACAGTCCTCTGGAAACACCATATATTTT. Translated: CASSRIPGQSSGNTIYF.

Only a few counts were recorded for this clonotype. The chain is built from TRBV29-1 and TRBJ2-5, with 10 bases aligning to TRBD1. The CDR3 extends over 14 amino acids. Germline V lookup: CDR1 SQVTM, CDR2 ANQGSEA. J lost 5 bases, V lost 3 bases, and 6 bases had no gene match. CDR3 protein: CSVDGTGVVETQYF. The DNA for the CDR3 is TGCAGCGTTGACGGGACAGGGGTTGTGGAGACCCAGTACTTC.

By sample share, this clonotype is large. The gene calls are TRBV7-2 and TRBJ1-6; no reliable D call. In germline, CDR1 is SGHTA, CDR2 FQGNSA. The CDR3 runs to 12 residues. The V end lost 6 bases, the J end lost 10 bases, and 10 bases lay between the germline ends. The CDR3 DNA reads as TGTGCCAGCAGTCCGTCTGTCTCACCCCTCCACTTT. It translates to CASSPSVSPLHF.

This clonotype is classed as large. The V gene is TRBV21-1, the J gene TRBJ2-3; TRBD2, the table's D call, lacks a check against the DNA. TRBV21-1 represents a pseudogene. The CDR3 is 14 residues long. The chain's CDR3 is CASSLGGGSDTQYF. CDR3 DNA sequence: TGTGCCAGCAGCCTAGGCGGGGGGTCGGATACGCAGTATTTT.

The rearrangement links TRBV11-2 to TRBJ1-6, with D possibly matching TRBD1 (5 bases). The CDR3 covers 16 residues. The ends were cut back, 3 bases at V and 0 bases at J, with 9 bases in the middle. The V gene's germline CDR1 is SGHAT and CDR2 FQNNGV. CDR3 protein: CASSFGHSSYNSPLHF. CDR3 sequence (DNA): TGTGCCAGCAGCTTCGGACACAGCTCCTATAATTCACCCCTCCACTTT.

This clonotype occurred many times. The chain is built from TRBV2 and TRBJ2-6; no clear D gene. The CDR3 has 14 amino acids. Germline V lookup: CDR1 SNHLY, CDR2 FYNNEI. V was cut by 3 bases and J by 2 bases, with 5 bases left in between. The CDR3 DNA sequence: TGTGCCAGCAGTGAGACCCCTGGGGCCAACGTCCTGACTTTC. Translation gives CASSETPGANVLTF.

Judged by abundance, this clonotype is medium-sized (0.01 to 0.1%). The CDR3 region is CSVAPGLAAFNEQFF. In DNA form, the CDR3 reads TGCAGCGTTGCTCCGGGACTAGCGGCCTTCAATGAGCAGTTCTTC. The V gene is TRBV29-1, the J gene TRBJ2-1, with 11 bases aligning to TRBD2. This CDR3 comprises 15 residues. From germline, CDR1 is SQVTM and CDR2 ANQGSEA. V was clipped by 4 bases and J by 6 bases; unmatched bases: 8.

This clonotype has only a few counts. The V gene is TRBV7-9, the J gene TRBJ1-1; unclear D gene. Germline V lookup: CDR1 SEHNR, CDR2 FQNEAQ (reference sequence). The CDR3 is made up of 13 amino acids. Trimming removed 0 bases from V and 6 bases from J, with 8 bases in between. This CDR3 reads CASSLAGRAEAFF. The DNA for the CDR3 is TGTGCCAGCAGCTTAGCCGGGCGGGCTGAAGCTTTCTTT.

By share, this clonotype ranks as medium-sized (0.01 to 0.1%). This rearrangement joins TRBV6-2 or TRBV6-3 to TRBJ2-1, with 8 bases matching TRBD1. V gave up 6 bases and J gave up 6 bases; unmatched junction bases: 4. Germline assignment: CDR1 MNHEY and CDR2 SVGEGT. The CDR3 consists of 13 residues. The CDR3 DNA sequence: TGTGCCAGCAGCCAGACAGGGGTCAATGAGCAGTTCTTC. This gives the protein CASSQTGVNEQFF.

This clonotype is categorized as medium-sized. V is TRBV7-2 and J is TRBJ2-2; no reliable D call. V was clipped by 5 bases and J by 6 bases, with 7 bases between them. Looked up from germline, CDR1 is SGHTA and CDR2 is FQGNSA. The CDR3 contains 12 residues. CDR3: CASSPWAGELFF. The CDR3 DNA is TGTGCCAGCAGCCCGTGGGCCGGGGAGCTGTTTTTT.

Sample share makes this clonotype medium-sized. The chain couples TRBV11-2 to TRBJ2-1; D is possibly TRBD2 (5 bases). V lost 2 bases, J lost 5 bases, and 13 bases lay in between. CDR1 is SGHAT and CDR2 is FQNNGV in the germline V gene. This CDR3 region has 15 residues. The CDR3: CASSLLAAENNEQFF. CDR3 bases: TGTGCCAGCAGCTTACTTGCAGCGGAGAACAATGAGCAGTTCTTC. The entire variable domain, with the rest obtained from reference TRBV11-2 and TRBJ2-1, is as follows: EAGVAQSPRYKIIEKRQSVAFWCNPISGHATLYWYQQILGQGPKLLIQFQNNGVVDDSQLPKDRFSAERLKGVDSTLKIQPAKLEDSAVYLCASSLLAAENNEQFFGPGTRLTVL.

The chain has TRBV3-1 and TRBJ2-7; D gene uncertain. The CDR3 is 16 amino acids. V was cut by 1 base and J by 2 bases, with 15 bases left in between. CDR1 LGHDT and CDR2 YNNKEL come from the germline V gene (reference sequence). This CDR3 reads CASSQGGRLGTYEQYF. CDR3 DNA: TGTGCCAGCAGCCAAGGAGGCCGCCTGGGGACCTACGAGCAGTACTTC.

Judged by abundance, this clonotype is medium-sized. V usage is TRBV10-1 and J usage is TRBJ2-1; D possibly uses TRBD1 or TRBD2 (5 bases each). Between the trimmed V and J ends, which lost 5 bases and 7 bases, there was a span of 15 bases. The CDR3 spans 14 residues. Germline CDR1 WNHNN, CDR2 SYGVQD (reference sequence). In DNA form, the CDR3 reads TGCGCCAGCAGTCCCGGGGACGGGATGAATGAGCAGTTCTTC. It specifies CASSPGDGMNEQFF.

This clonotype is classed as medium-sized. The rearrangement uses TRBV6-1 and TRBJ1-1; maybe TRBD1 (5 bases). Germline V lookup: CDR1 MNHNS, CDR2 SASEGT. The CDR3 totals 14 residues. The V gene lost 3 bases and the J gene lost 8 bases, with 16 bases spanning the gap. CDR3 residues: CASSDGVVGAEAFF. The CDR3 nucleotides read TGTGCCAGCAGTGATGGGGTTGTAGGGGCGGAAGCTTTCTTT.

This clonotype is medium-sized (0.01 to 0.1%) by share. The V gene is TRBV12-3 or TRBV12-4, the J gene TRBJ2-5; no firm D call. The CDR3 contains 16 residues. Trimming shortened V by 4 bases and J by 5 bases, and 20 bases separated the two germline ends. The DNA for the CDR3 is TGTGCCAGCAGTTCCCCCGGTGTTTGGGCGAGTGAGACCCAGTACTTC. Residues: CASSSPGVWASETQYF.

Sample share makes this clonotype medium-sized. CDR3 nucleotides: TGTGCCTGGAGTCTGGTCTCCGGGACGCAGTATTTT. Protein product: CAWSLVSGTQYF. The genes are TRBV30 and TRBJ2-3, with D unresolved. Germline values: CDR1 GTSNPN, CDR2 SVGIG (reference sequence). The CDR3 has 12 residues. V was clipped by 2 bases and J by 9 bases, with 12 bases between them.

This clonotype is deemed medium-sized. The gene calls are TRBV6-6 and TRBJ1-1, with TRBD1 as a possible D gene (5 bases). CDR1 and CDR2 from the germline V gene are MNHNY and SVGAGI (reference sequence). The CDR3 sequence is 13 residues long. Trimming shortened V by 7 bases and J by 1 base, and 10 bases separated the two germline ends. The CDR3 is CASMGVRNTEAFF. CDR3 nucleotide sequence: TGTGCCAGCATGGGGGTAAGGAACACTGAAGCTTTCTTT.

By share, this clonotype ranks as medium-sized. This chain joins TRBV5-1 and TRBJ2-3; 8 nucleotides line up with TRBD2. The V and J ends lost 4 bases and 4 bases, in that order; junction bases with no gene match: 11. The length of the CDR3 is 16 residues. Germline CDR1 reads SGHRS; CDR2 reads YFSETQ. The chain's CDR3 is CASSPHSGAPADTQYF. Here the CDR3 DNA reads TGCGCCAGCAGCCCTCATAGCGGGGCCCCCGCAGATACGCAGTATTTT.

This clonotype came up a few times. This chain links TRBV20-1 with TRBJ2-5; D assignment may be TRBD1 or TRBD2 (5 bases each). Germline-derived CDR1 and CDR2 are DFQATT and SNEGSKA (reference sequence). V lost 6 bases and J lost 5, with 10 bases in between. This CDR3 has 11 residues. The DNA of the CDR3 is TGCAGTGCCTGGTGGGGGGAGACCCAGTACTTC. It translates to CSAWWGETQYF.

The V call is TRBV2, the J call TRBJ2-1; 9 bases are a match to TRBD2. Germline V CDR1 and CDR2: SNHLY, FYNNEI. CDR3 length: 16 amino acids. V lost 7 bases, J lost 4 bases, and 11 bases stayed unmatched. The CDR3, as DNA: TGTGCCAGCACCCTCCGGGCGGGGGGGCAATACAATGAGCAGTTCTTC. As protein: CASTLRAGGQYNEQFF.

The chain carries TRBV18 and TRBJ1-4; D is perhaps TRBD1 (5 bases). V was cut by 3 bases and J by 5 bases, with 13 bases left in between. The CDR3 has 15 residues. Germline V gene data show CDR1 as KGHSH and CDR2 as LQKENI. CDR3 amino acids: CASSPRQRENEKLFF. The CDR3 DNA follows: TGTGCCAGCTCACCGCGACAGCGAGAAAATGAAAAACTGTTTTTT.

In its sample, this clonotype ranks as medium-sized. The chain joins TRBV7-2 to TRBJ2-3, with D possibly matching TRBD1 (5 bases). Trimming shortened V by 3 bases and J by 0 bases, and 10 bases separated the two germline ends. This CDR3 is 15 amino acids long. Looked up from germline, CDR1 is SGHTA and CDR2 is FQGNSA. The CDR3 region is CASSFQTVSTDTQYF. For the CDR3, the DNA is TGTGCCAGCAGCTTCCAGACAGTAAGCACAGATACGCAGTATTTT. Full variable domain (rest looked up from reference TRBV7-2 and TRBJ2-3): GAGVSQSPSNKVTEKGKDVELRCDPISGHTALYWYRQSLGQGLEFLIYFQGNSAPDKSGLPSDRFSAERTGGSVSTLTIQRTQQEDSAVYLCASSFQTVSTDTQYFGPGTRLTVL.

By share, this clonotype ranks as medium-sized (0.01 to 0.1%). The gene calls are TRBV18 and TRBJ2-5; maybe TRBD1 (5 bases). The V end was cut by 3 bases, the J end by 5 bases, with 13 bases between. Germline assignment: CDR1 KGHSH and CDR2 LQKENI. The CDR3 contains 14 residues. In nucleotides, the CDR3 is TGTGCCAGCTCACCTATCGACAGTGACGAGACCCAGTACTTC. Translation: CASSPIDSDETQYF.

This clonotype rates as medium-sized. This CDR3 reads CASSRRGTYEQYF. The CDR3 DNA reads as TGTGCCAGCAGCAGGCGGGGAACCTACGAGCAGTACTTC. V is TRBV6-6 and J is TRBJ2-7, with D possibly being TRBD2 (6 bases). This CDR3 contains 13 residues. Germline V gives CDR1 MNHNY, CDR2 SVGAGI (reference sequence). V lost 6 bases and J 2 bases, leaving 11 bases between the germline ends.